This T cell receptor (beta chain) was obtained from a study of blood T cell repertoires in COVID-19 (dated by TCRdb to 2018 to 2021). Background on the whole study: Samples from collaborators originated in the United States, Italy and Spain and spanned both the acute and convalescent phases of COVID-19. The repertoires were released in a freely available public database intended as a resource for research on the immune response to SARS-CoV-2. The material from the prospective study consisted of cDNA or gDNA derived from T cells, B-cell-depleted T cells, or PBMCs. Subjects who had been exposed to COVID-19, were actively infected with it, or had recovered from it provided the deeply sampled blood TCRbeta repertoires that made up the dataset. Samples came from the ongoing ImmuneRACE study (first 160 participants) plus 1,254 subjects from 6 global collaborators. HLA class I and class II types, where available, came from metadata supplied by the sample provider rather than from assay-based typing. A de-identified subject ID, COVID-19 status, age in years and sex were almost always included in the sample metadata. Results and caveats for the whole study, not just this receptor: The quantity of clinical and demographic metadata differed by source and by participant and was supplied without curation.

Comment on this clone: No antigen is known for it. Per-base quality was not reported, and no clone a single base away is much larger than it.

Whole blood was collected in K2EDTA tubes by collaborating institutions according to the institutions' own protocols. For TCRbeta analysis, collaborators shipped samples in one of three forms: frozen whole blood, isolated PBMCs, or DNA extracted from either of those sample types. V is cut back by 1 base and J by 6 bases, with 3 bases in the junction unmatched. CDR1 and CDR2, per the germline V gene, are SGHDN and FVKESK. From cysteine to phenylalanine, the CDR3 is 13 amino acids long. Only the CDR3 part of the read is kept: 39 bases, read in frame from the first base. The immunoSEQ Assay, a bias-controlled multiplex PCR, was used to amplify TCRbeta CDR3 regions from genomic DNA. The paper's processing steps were these. The number of nucleated cells in each sample was estimated by amplification of reference gene primers within the assay. To quantify the absolute abundance of each unique TCRbeta CDR3 rearrangement, sequence reads were collapsed and filtered. Productive Simpson clonality was computed per sample as the square root of Simpson's diversity index over productive rearrangements. Sourced from immuneACCESS, this table was stored by TCRdb with only in-frame sequences that have V and J called. A share of the clones is absent; for the studies checked, an unresolved V gene accounts for under half, and the remainder has no known explanation. V and J calls and clone size are those listed in that table; D and trimming were worked out from the DNA. This sample lists 95,000 to 150,000 clones; roughly 82% were detected once. The ten largest make up around an eighth of the sample.

The sample was peripheral blood. This TCR came from a human donor in a cohort sampled during active COVID-19. The sequence joins TRBV14 to TRBJ2-7, and TRBD2 matches 7 of the central bases. The CDR3 is CASSQGGGFEQYF. The nucleotides are TGTGCCAGCAGCCAAGGGGGGGGGTTCGAGCAGTACTTC.